These 19 T cell receptor beta chains originate from one sample sequenced in a study of T cell responses to AZD1222 COVID-19 vaccine. Profiled with immunoSEQ multiplex PCR; TCRdb holds only in-frame clones, not every one. The sample comprises roughly 130,000 clones, approximately 94% of which are singletons, and around 7% rests with the top ten. Material: peripheral blood, obtained on day 0 of AZD1222 vaccination. The receptors originated from an adult in good health.

This chain connects TRBV11-2 to TRBJ2-7; 7 positions match TRBD1. CDR3 length: 14 residues. Germline values: CDR1 SGHAT, CDR2 FQNNGV. J gave up 6 bases and V 1 base, and 6 bases lay outside the gene matches. CDR3 nucleotides: TGTGCCAGCAGCTTAGGGGCAGGGGGTGGCGAGCAGTACTTC. It is translated as CASSLGAGGGEQYF.

The V call is TRBV3-1 (or the pseudogene TRBV3-2), the J call TRBJ1-2; no clear D gene. Looked up from germline, CDR1 is LGHDT and CDR2 is YNNKEL (reference sequence). The V end lost 0 bases, the J end lost 4 bases, and 9 bases lay between the germline ends. The CDR3 sequence is 14 residues long. The CDR3 protein is CASSQEAGGYGYTF. CDR3 coding DNA: TGTGCCAGCAGCCAAGAAGCAGGAGGCTATGGCTACACCTTC.

CDR3 loop: CASSQGSTQYF. In nucleotides, the CDR3 is TGTGCCAGCAGTCAAGGAAGTACGCAGTATTTT. The gene calls are TRBV27 and TRBJ2-3; no clear D. Trimming stripped 5 bases from V and 8 bases from J, with 8 bases between. The CDR3 runs 11 residues. CDR1 and CDR2 (germline): MNHEY, SMNVEV (reference sequence).

The chain joins TRBV11-2 to TRBJ2-5; the match to TRBD2 covers 10 bases. Germline V gene data show CDR1 as SGHAT and CDR2 as FQNNGV. J lost 2 bases, V lost 5 bases, and 11 bases had no gene match. The CDR3 is 17 residues long. The CDR3 sequence: CASSGGAGGPGQETQYF. The CDR3, as DNA: TGTGCCAGCAGCGGGGGAGCGGGAGGGCCAGGACAAGAGACCCAGTACTTC.

V is TRBV6-5 and J is TRBJ1-3, with D possibly matching TRBD1 (5 bases). The germline V gene has CDR1 MNHEY and CDR2 SVGAGI. Trimming cost V 7 bases and J 0 bases, with 10 bases left between them. The CDR3 has 14 amino acids. This CDR3 is CASNQGLSGNTIYF. DNA for the CDR3: TGTGCCAGCAACCAGGGACTCTCTGGAAACACCATATATTTT.

The rearrangement links TRBV9 to TRBJ2-1, with unresolved D. The CDR3 extends over 13 amino acids. Per germline, CDR1 SGDLS and CDR2 YYNGEE. Trimming took 3 bases from V and 3 from J, leaving 7 bases between them. CDR3 in amino acids: CASSEGFYNEQFF. The CDR3 nucleotides read TGTGCCAGCAGCGAGGGATTCTACAATGAGCAGTTCTTC.

This chain links TRBV2 with TRBJ1-1; a possible D gene is TRBD1 (5 bases). Trimming took off 4 bases at V and 2 bases at J, with 8 bases between the two ends. The CDR3 covers 13 residues. Per germline, CDR1 SNHLY and CDR2 FYNNEI. CDR3 protein: CASSADSNTEAFF. CDR3 DNA sequence: TGTGCCAGCAGTGCTGACAGCAACACTGAAGCTTTCTTT.

This clone came up once. V is TRBV11-3 and J is TRBJ2-1; D tentatively fits TRBD1 or TRBD2 (5 bases each). CDR3 length equals 17 residues. V was trimmed by 0 bases and J by 2 bases, leaving 14 bases between them. The germline V gene has CDR1 SGHNT and CDR2 YENEEA. CDR3 protein: CASSLEWGETTYNEQFF. The CDR3 DNA is TGTGCCAGCAGCTTAGAATGGGGCGAGACTACCTACAATGAGCAGTTCTTC.

This chain connects TRBV13 to TRBJ2-2, with no clear D. V was clipped by 5 bases and J by 6 bases, with 13 bases between them. The CDR3 is 14 amino acids. Per the germline V gene, CDR1 is PRHDT and CDR2 is FYEKMQ (reference sequence). The CDR3 loop reads CASSVLPPAGELFF. CDR3 nucleotides: TGTGCCAGCAGCGTTCTCCCACCAGCCGGGGAGCTGTTTTTT.

The chain carries TRBV28 and TRBJ2-7; D is perhaps TRBD1 (6 bases). CDR1 is MDHEN and CDR2 is SYDVKM in the germline V gene. The V end was cut by 6 bases, the J end by 6 bases, with 21 bases between. The CDR3 spans 15 residues. CDR3 protein: CASSVRDTYLGEQYF. The CDR3 DNA follows: TGTGCCAGCAGCGTCCGGGACACCTATTTGGGCGAGCAGTACTTC.

This clone was recorded once. The chain carries TRBV7-8 and TRBJ2-1; 10 nucleotides agree with TRBD2. V shed 1 base and J 5 bases; nucleotides not matched to a gene: 14. CDR3 length equals 19 residues. Germline lookup yields CDR1 SGHVS and CDR2 FQNEAQ. The CDR3: CASSLGPLYSSGSNNEQFF. The CDR3 DNA is TGTGCCAGCAGCTTAGGCCCACTATATTCTAGCGGGAGTAACAATGAGCAGTTCTTC.

The V and J genes are TRBV2 and TRBJ2-1; D is uncertain. The CDR3 consists of 12 residues. Germline V gene data show CDR1 as SNHLY and CDR2 as FYNNEI. Trimming left V 5 bases short and J 4 bases short, with 6 bases between. CDR3 protein: CASSLGYNEQFF. The CDR3 nucleotides read TGTGCCAGCAGTCTAGGATACAATGAGCAGTTCTTC.

CDR3 protein: CALARGSYEQYF. In DNA form, the CDR3 reads TGTGCCTTGGCCCGGGGATCCTACGAGCAGTACTTC. The chain is built from TRBV30 and TRBJ2-7, with D tentatively TRBD2 (5 bases). In germline, CDR1 is GTSNPN, CDR2 SVGIG (reference sequence). V was cut by 7 bases and J by 1 base, with 11 bases left in between. The CDR3 extends over 12 amino acids.

The J gene is TRBJ2-2, the V gene TRBV5-1, with 9 bases fitting TRBD1. Germline assignment: CDR1 SGHRS and CDR2 YFSETQ. With 3 bases clipped from V and 8 bases from J, the junction kept 11 bases outside the gene matches. This CDR3 spans 16 amino acids. This CDR3 is CASSSSGTGMGGELFF. In nucleotides, the CDR3 is TGCGCCAGCAGCTCCTCCGGGACAGGGATGGGAGGGGAGCTGTTTTTT.

The V and J genes are TRBV3-1 (or the pseudogene TRBV3-2) and TRBJ2-7; D is perhaps TRBD1 or TRBD2 (5 bases each). This CDR3 contains 14 residues. Germline CDR1 LGHDT, CDR2 YNNKEL (reference sequence). Trimming stripped 4 bases from V and 0 bases from J, with 10 bases between. The CDR3 bases are TGTGCCAGCAGCCTGGGACCCTACTCCTACGAGCAGTACTTC. Its protein is CASSLGPYSYEQYF.

The genes are TRBV7-6 and TRBJ1-2, with D hard to call. The CDR3 consists of 14 residues. The V and J ends lost 5 bases and 4 bases respectively, with 14 bases between them. CDR1 and CDR2 from the germline V gene are SGHVS and FNYEAQ. CDR3 amino acids: CASSRGPPGYGYTF. CDR3 in DNA: TGTGCCAGCAGCCGAGGACCGCCGGGCTATGGCTACACCTTC. The variable domain in full, with the rest retrieved from reference TRBV7-6 and TRBJ1-2, is GAGVSQSPRYKVTKRGQDVALRCDPISGHVSLYWYRQALGQGPEFLTYFNYEAQQDKSGLPNDRFSAERPEGSISTLTIQRTEQRDSAMYRCASSRGPPGYGYTFGSGTRLTVV.

This clone was counted a few times. The chain combines TRBV24-1 with TRBJ2-2; the D call may be TRBD1 or TRBD2 (5 bases each). The CDR3 is 14 residues long. V was pared by 3 bases and J by 4 bases, with 8 bases between. Germline CDR1 KGHDR, CDR2 SFDVKD. The CDR3 bases are TGTGCCACCAGTGATCCCGGGGCCACCGGGGAGCTGTTTTTT. Amino acid sequence: CATSDPGATGELFF.

In its sample, this clone was seen once. This chain connects TRBV19 to TRBJ1-2; perhaps TRBD1 as D (6 bases). From germline, CDR1 is LNHDA and CDR2 SQIVND (reference sequence). Between the trimmed V and J ends, which lost 3 bases and 4 bases, there was a span of 9 bases. This CDR3 is built from 13 residues. The CDR3 is CASSMWTAYGYTF. CDR3 in DNA: TGTGCCAGTAGTATGTGGACAGCCTATGGCTACACCTTC.

The chain recombines TRBV7-2 with TRBJ1-3; unclear D gene. Trimming left V 5 bases short and J 1 base short, with 15 bases between. Germline CDR1 reads SGHTA; CDR2 reads FQGNSA. The CDR3 runs to 16 residues. The CDR3 loop reads CASSPSWVSSGNTIYF. The DNA for the CDR3 is TGTGCCAGCAGCCCTTCATGGGTCTCATCTGGAAACACCATATATTTT.